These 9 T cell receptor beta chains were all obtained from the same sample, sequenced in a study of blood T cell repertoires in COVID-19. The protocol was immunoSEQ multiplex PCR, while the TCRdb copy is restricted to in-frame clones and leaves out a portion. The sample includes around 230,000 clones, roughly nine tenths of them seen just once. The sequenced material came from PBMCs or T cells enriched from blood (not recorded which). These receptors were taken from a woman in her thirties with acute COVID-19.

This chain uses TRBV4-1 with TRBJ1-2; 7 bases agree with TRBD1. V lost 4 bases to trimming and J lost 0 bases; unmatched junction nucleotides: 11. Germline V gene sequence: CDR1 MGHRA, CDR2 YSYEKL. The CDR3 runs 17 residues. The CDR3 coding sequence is TGCGCCAGCAGCCGGAACCCCGGACAGGAGCCTAACTATGGCTACACCTTC. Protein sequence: CASSRNPGQEPNYGYTF.

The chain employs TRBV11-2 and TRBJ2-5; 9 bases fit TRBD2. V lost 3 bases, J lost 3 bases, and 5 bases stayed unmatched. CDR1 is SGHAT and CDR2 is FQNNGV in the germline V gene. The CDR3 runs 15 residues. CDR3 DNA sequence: TGTGCCAGCAGCTTTAGCGGGGGTTTCGAAGAGACCCAGTACTTC. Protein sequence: CASSFSGGFEETQYF.

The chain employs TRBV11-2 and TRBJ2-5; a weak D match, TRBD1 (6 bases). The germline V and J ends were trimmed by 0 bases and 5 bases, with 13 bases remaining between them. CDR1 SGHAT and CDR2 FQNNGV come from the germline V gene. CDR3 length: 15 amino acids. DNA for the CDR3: TGTGCCAGCAGCTTAGACGGAACAGGGCTGGAGACCCAGTACTTC. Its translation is CASSLDGTGLETQYF.

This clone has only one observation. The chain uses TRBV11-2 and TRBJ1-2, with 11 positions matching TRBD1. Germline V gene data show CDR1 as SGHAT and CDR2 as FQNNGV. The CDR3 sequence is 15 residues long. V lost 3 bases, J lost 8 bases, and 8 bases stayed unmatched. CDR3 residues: CASSFRDRGFGGYTF. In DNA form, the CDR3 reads TGTGCCAGCAGCTTCCGGGACAGGGGGTTCGGCGGCTACACCTTC. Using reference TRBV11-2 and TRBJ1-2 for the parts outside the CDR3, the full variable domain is EAGVAQSPRYKIIEKRQSVAFWCNPISGHATLYWYQQILGQGPKLLIQFQNNGVVDDSQLPKDRFSAERLKGVDSTLKIQPAKLEDSAVYLCASSFRDRGFGGYTFGSGTRLTVV.

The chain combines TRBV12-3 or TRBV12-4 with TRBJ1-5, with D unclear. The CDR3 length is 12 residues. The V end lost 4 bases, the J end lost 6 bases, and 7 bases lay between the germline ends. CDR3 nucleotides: TGTGCCAGCAGTTCGGGTCCTCAGCCCCAGCATTTT. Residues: CASSSGPQPQHF.

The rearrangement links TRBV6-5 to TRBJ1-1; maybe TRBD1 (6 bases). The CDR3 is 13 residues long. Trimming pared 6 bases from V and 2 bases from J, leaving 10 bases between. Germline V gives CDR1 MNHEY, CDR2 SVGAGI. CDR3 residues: CASSWDTNTEAFF. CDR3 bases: TGTGCCAGCAGCTGGGACACAAACACTGAAGCTTTCTTT.

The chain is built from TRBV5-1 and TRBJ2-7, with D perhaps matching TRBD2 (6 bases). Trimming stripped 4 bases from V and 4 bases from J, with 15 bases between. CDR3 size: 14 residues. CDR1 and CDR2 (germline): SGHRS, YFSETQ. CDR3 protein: CASSGGGARYEQYF. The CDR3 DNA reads TGCGCCAGCAGCGGCGGCGGGGCAAGGTACGAGCAGTACTTC.

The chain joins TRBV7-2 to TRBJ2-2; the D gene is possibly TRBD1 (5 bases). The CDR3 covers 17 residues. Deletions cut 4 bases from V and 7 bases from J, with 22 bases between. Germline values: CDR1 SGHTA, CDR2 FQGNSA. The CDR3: CASSSQPRGSLGGELFF. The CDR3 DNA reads TGTGCCAGCAGCTCTCAACCAAGGGGTAGTCTAGGCGGGGAGCTGTTTTTT.

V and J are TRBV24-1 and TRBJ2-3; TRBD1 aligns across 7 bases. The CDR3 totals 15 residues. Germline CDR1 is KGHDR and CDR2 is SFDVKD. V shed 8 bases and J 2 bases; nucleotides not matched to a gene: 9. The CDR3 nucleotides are TGTGCCACCACCCCGGGACAGACTGTCACAGATACGCAGTATTTT. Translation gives CATTPGQTVTDTQYF.